This T cell receptor beta chain derives from a study of shared clonotypes between healthy human individuals (dated by TCRdb to the early 2020s). Regarding the research as a whole: The cohort comprised a couple of women and three men aged 18 to 49 years. Blood TCR repertoires of about five healthy adults were deeply sequenced to estimate repertoire size and the extent of clonotype sharing between individuals. To increase sequencing depth and limit assay-specific biases, TCR repertoire library preparation and sequencing were carried out by different laboratories using diverse techniques. Each donor's leukapheresis produced roughly between about 0.8 and 10 billion PBMCs. Per donor, three plates each were used for CD4 naive and CD4 memory, two for CD8 naive, and one for CD8 memory. Findings and caveats that apply to the study as a whole: When a few donors were compared, the shared fraction of clonotypes was 5% to 6.5% for naive CD4, over 3% for naive CD8, more than 2% for memory CD4, and 0.3% to 0.5% for memory CD8. Rarefaction of sorted-subset datasets indicated incomplete sequencing despite the large sequencing depth. Only blood was sampled, and tissue TCR repertoires likely differ from those in blood. Pairwise subsampling indicated that sequencing depth was expected to affect the degree of clonotype sharing among donors. Higher generation probabilities were observed for clonotypes shared by all four sorted-subset donors than for non-shared clonotypes. Because the study included a small number of donors, the genetic and exposure-history diversity represented was limited. Larger estimated clonotype richness was generally found for naive subsets than for memory subsets.

The CDR3, from cysteine to phenylalanine, totals 14 residues. Kept here is only the CDR3 DNA, which spans 42 bases and is read in frame from base 1. Trimming removed 0 bases from V and 3 bases from J, leaving 9 bases between the germline ends. Sequences KGHSY (CDR1) and FQNENV (CDR2) are obtained from the germline V gene. Using the deep immunoSEQ assay, TCR CDR3 regions were amplified from genomic DNA by multiplex PCR. For each cell subset, the extracted genomic DNA was distributed evenly across all wells of several immunoSEQ 96-well plates, and each plate served as one replicate. For sorted subsets, about 200 ng genomic DNA, equal to 30,000 to 35,000 T cell genomes, was loaded into each replicate PCR. Purified libraries were quantified with a Qubit 3.0 fluorometer, sized on a Bioanalyzer 2100, and re-quantified with the KAPA Library Quantification kit. Each immunoSEQ 96-well plate was sequenced on its own single-read 150-cycle Illumina NextSeq 550 flow cell. The original pipeline was this. Because the immunoSEQ output held only junctional sequences and lacked quality scores, the filtering could not match the filtering applied to full-length reads. To assign V/J genes and CDR3, sequences were annotated using PyIR, a Python wrapper for IgBLAST v1.9, with IMGT germline references. Any read was removed if the V/J assignment was weak (E-value above 1e-6), the CDR3 was missing, or the read contained stop codons, out-of-frame junctions, or ambiguous translated residues. V3J clonotypes were defined by identical inferred V gene, J gene, and CDR3 amino acid sequence. To compute the percentage overlap between repertoires, the number of shared unique clonotypes was divided by the size of the smaller repertoire. RTK rarefaction, the Chao1 estimator, and Recon v2.1 estimates of unobserved clonotypes were used to assess repertoire richness. For all TCRbeta clonotypes obtained by the gDNA method from four donors, generation probabilities were computed with OLGA. Here the immuneACCESS table is served through TCRdb, limited to in-frame sequences with V and J called. Missing clones are a known gap in these copies; in checked studies unresolved V genes cover under half, and the rest lacks a known reason. V and J calls plus clone size are reproduced from that table; the DNA served to infer D and trimming. Recorded for this sample are under 600,000 clones; approximately 97% of them occurred a single time. The ten largest clones capture around 0.058% of the sample.

Of note for this clone: Which antigen it targets is not known. No base quality values were provided; no much bigger clone lies one nucleotide off.

Healthy HIV-negative adults with no recently reported acute infections or vaccinations were included as donors. Every donor was a Caucasian adult residing in Nashville, Tennessee, USA. CD4+ T cells were enriched by magnetic negative selection; naive cells were then positively selected on CD45RA, and the negative fraction formed the memory subset. Blood was obtained by leukapheresis, after which PBMCs were separated by Ficoll-Histopaque density gradient centrifugation and cryopreserved in liquid nitrogen vapor phase. Analytical flow cytometry was used to check the purity and quantity of every magnetically sorted T cell population. Each sorted fraction had its genomic DNA isolated and then quantified by UV absorbance on a Nanodrop 2000c.

Specimen: naive CD4+ T cells sorted from blood. Read against the paper, the sample's cell subset or site label means: CD45RA+ positively selected. The source of this sequence is a woman aged 30 to 39 in good health. The rearranged segments are TRBV16 and TRBJ2-7; no D gene is confidently identified. CDR3 region: CASSQSSRYYEQYF. The sequenced DNA: TGTGCCAGCAGCCAATCTTCCAGGTACTACGAGCAGTACTTC.